This T cell receptor beta chain came from a study of blood T cell repertoires in COVID-19. Study-wide context: Italy, Spain and the United States were the sources of the convalescent and acute COVID-19 samples.

Profiled with immunoSEQ multiplex PCR; TCRdb holds only in-frame clones, not every one. The table lists roughly 290,000 clones, 89% of them singletons. Germline-derived CDR1 and CDR2 are SGHVS and FQNEAQ. Trimming stripped 5 bases from V and 4 bases from J, with 15 bases between. The CDR3 consists of 15 residues. The sequence was obtained from a woman aged 40 to 50 who had recovered from COVID-19. This chain links TRBV7-8 with TRBJ1-5; perhaps TRBD1 as D (6 bases). The source material was PBMCs or T cells enriched from blood (not recorded which). The CDR3 region has the DNA TGTGCCAGCAGCGGCTTCGGACAGACAAATCAGCCCCAGCATTTT. This translates into CASSGFGQTNQPQHF.